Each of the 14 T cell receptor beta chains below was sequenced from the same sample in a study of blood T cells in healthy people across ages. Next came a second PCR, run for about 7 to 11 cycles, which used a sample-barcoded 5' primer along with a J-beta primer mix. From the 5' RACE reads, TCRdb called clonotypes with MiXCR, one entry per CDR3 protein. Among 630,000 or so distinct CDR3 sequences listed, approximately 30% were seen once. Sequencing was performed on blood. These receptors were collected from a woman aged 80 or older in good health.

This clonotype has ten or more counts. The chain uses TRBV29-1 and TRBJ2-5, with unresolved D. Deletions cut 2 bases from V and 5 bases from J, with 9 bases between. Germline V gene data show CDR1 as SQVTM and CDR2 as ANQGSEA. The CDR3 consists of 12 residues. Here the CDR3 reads CSVERLRETQYF. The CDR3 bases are TGCAGCGTTGAACGGCTACGTGAGACCCAGTACTTC.

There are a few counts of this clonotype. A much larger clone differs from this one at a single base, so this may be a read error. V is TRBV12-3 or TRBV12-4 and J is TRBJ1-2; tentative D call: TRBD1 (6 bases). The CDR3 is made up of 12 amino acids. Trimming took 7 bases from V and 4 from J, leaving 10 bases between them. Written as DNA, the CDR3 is TGTGCCAGCACCCCAGGGGCCTATGGCTACACCTTC. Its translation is CASTPGAYGYTF.

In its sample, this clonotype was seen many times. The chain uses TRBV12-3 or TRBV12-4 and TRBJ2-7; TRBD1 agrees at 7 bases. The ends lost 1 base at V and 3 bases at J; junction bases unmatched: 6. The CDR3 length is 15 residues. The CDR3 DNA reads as TGTGCCAGCAGTTTAGGTTCAGGGGGAAACTACGAGCAGTACTTC. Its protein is CASSLGSGGNYEQYF.

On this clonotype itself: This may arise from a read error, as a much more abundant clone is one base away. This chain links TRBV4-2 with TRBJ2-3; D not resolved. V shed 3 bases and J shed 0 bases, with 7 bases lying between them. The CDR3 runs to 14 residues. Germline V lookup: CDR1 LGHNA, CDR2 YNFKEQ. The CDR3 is CASSQQASTDTQYF. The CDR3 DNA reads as TGTGCCAGCAGCCAGCAGGCCAGCACAGATACGCAGTATTTT.

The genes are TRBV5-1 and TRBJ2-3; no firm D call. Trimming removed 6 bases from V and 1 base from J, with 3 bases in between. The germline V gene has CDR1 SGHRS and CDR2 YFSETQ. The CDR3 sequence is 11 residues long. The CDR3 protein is CASTGTDTQYF. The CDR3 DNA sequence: TGCGCCAGCACGGGCACAGATACGCAGTATTTT.

The CDR3: CASSDEGIREFIGEKLFF. Here the CDR3 DNA reads TGTGCCAGCAGTGACGAGGGGATCCGGGAGTTTATTGGTGAAAAACTGTTTTTT. The chain recombines TRBV2 with TRBJ1-4; D is perhaps TRBD1 (5 bases). From germline, CDR1 is SNHLY and CDR2 FYNNEI. The CDR3 extends over 18 amino acids. V was trimmed by 3 bases and J by 7 bases, leaving 24 bases between them.

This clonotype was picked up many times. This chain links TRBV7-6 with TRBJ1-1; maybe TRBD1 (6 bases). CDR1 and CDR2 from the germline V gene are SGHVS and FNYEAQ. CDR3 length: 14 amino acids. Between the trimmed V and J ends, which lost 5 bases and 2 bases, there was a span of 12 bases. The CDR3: CASSPGQVNTEAFF. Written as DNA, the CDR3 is TGTGCCAGCAGCCCGGGACAAGTTAACACTGAAGCTTTCTTT.

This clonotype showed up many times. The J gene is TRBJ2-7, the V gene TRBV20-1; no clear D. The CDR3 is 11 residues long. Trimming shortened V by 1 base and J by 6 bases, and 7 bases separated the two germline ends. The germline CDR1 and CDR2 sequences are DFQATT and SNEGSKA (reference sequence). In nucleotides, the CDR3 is TGCAGTGCTAGAGGAGTAGGCGAGCAGTACTTC. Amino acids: CSARGVGEQYF.

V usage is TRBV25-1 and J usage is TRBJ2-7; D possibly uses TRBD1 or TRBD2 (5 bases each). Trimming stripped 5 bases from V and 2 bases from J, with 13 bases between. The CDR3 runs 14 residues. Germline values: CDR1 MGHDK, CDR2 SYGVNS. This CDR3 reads CASSSPGRPYEQYF. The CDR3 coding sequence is TGTGCCAGCAGTTCTCCGGGACGGCCCTACGAGCAGTACTTC.

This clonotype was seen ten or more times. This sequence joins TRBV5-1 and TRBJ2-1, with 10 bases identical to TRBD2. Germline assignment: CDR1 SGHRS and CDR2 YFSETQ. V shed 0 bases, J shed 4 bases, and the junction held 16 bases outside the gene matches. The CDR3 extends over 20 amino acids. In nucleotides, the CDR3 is TGCGCCAGCAGCTTGGCCCCTAGTGGAGCGGGGGGGCTTGGGTACAATGAGCAGTTCTTC. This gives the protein CASSLAPSGAGGLGYNEQFF.

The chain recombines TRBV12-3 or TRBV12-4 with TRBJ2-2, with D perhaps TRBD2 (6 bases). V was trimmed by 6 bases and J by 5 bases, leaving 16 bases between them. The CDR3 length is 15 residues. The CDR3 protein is CASRPGTHGTGELFF. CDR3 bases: TGTGCCAGCAGACCCGGGACTCATGGAACCGGGGAGCTGTTTTTT.

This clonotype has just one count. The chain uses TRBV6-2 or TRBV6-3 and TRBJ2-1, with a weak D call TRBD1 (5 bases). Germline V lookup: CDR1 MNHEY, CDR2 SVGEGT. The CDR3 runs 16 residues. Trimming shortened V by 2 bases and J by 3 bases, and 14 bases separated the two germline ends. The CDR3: CASSYGRVPFYNEQFF. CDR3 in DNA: TGTGCCAGCAGTTACGGCAGGGTGCCCTTCTACAATGAGCAGTTCTTC.

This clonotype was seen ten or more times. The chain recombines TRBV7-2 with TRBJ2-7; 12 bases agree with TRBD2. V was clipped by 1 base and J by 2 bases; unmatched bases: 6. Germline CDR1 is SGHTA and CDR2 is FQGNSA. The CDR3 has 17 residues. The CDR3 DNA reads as TGTGCCAGCAGCTTAGAAGGACTAGCGGGGTATCCCTACGAGCAGTACTTC. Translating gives CASSLEGLAGYPYEQYF.

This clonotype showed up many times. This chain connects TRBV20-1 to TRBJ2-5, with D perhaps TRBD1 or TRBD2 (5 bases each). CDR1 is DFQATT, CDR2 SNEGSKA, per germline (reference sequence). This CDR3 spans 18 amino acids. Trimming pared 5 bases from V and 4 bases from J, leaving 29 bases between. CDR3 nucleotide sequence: TGCAGTGCTGCCCACCCCTTCTCCTCGGGGCGTGTGGGAGAGACCCAGTACTTC. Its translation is CSAAHPFSSGRVGETQYF.